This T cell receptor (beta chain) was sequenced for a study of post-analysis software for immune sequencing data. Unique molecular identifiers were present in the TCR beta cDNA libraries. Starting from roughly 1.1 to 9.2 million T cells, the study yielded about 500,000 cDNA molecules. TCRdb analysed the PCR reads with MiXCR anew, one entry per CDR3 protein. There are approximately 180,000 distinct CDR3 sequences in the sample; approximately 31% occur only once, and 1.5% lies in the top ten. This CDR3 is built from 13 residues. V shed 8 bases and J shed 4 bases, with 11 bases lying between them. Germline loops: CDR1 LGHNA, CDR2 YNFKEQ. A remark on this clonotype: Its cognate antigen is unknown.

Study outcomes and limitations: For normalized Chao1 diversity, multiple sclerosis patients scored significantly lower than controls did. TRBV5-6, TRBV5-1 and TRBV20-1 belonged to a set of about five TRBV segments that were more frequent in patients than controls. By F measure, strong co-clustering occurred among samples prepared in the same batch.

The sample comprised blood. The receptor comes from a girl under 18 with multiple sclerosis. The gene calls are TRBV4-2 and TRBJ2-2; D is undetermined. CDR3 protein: CASRWDGTGELFF. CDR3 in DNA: TGTGCCAGCCGGTGGGATGGCACCGGGGAGCTGTTTTTT.